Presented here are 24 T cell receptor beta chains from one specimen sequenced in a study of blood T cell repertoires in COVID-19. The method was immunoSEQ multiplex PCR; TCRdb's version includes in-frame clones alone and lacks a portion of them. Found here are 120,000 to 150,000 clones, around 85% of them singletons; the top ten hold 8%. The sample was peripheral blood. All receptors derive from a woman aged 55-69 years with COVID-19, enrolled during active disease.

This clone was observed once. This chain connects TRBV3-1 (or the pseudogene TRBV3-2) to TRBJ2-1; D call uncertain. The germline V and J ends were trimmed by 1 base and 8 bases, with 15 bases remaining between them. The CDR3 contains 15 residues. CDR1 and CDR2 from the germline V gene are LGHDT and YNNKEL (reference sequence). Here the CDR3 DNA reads TGTGCCAGCAGCCAAGTAGCAGCCGGAACGGATGAGCAGTTCTTC. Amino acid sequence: CASSQVAAGTDEQFF.

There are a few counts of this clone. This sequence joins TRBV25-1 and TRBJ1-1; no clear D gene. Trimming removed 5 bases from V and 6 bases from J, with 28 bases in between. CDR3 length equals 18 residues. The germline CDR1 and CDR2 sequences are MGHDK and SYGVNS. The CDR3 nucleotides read TGTGCCAGCAGTCCCGAGAGAGGGTCGGCCGACTACGGGGCTGAAGCTTTCTTT. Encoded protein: CASSPERGSADYGAEAFF.

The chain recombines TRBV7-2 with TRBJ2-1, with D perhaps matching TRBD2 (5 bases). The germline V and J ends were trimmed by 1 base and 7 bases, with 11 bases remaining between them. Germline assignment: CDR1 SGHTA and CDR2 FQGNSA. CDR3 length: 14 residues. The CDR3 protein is CASSLEPSKNEQFF. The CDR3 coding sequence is TGTGCCAGCAGCTTAGAGCCTAGCAAGAATGAGCAGTTCTTC.

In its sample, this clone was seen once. CDR3 region: CASSLDGANTDTQYF. The CDR3 coding sequence is TGTGCCAGCAGCTTGGATGGGGCCAACACAGATACGCAGTATTTT. The chain couples TRBV5-5 to TRBJ2-3; D is perhaps TRBD1 (5 bases). Germline V gene data show CDR1 as SGHKS and CDR2 as YYEKEE (reference sequence). The CDR3 length is 15 residues. V lost 0 bases, J lost 2 bases, and 10 bases lay in between.

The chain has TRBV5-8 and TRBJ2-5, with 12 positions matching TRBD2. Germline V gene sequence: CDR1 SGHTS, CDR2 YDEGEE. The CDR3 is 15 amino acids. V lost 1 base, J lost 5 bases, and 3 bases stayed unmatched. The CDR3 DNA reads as TGTGCCAGCAGCTTGAGACTAGCGGGGGCCGAGACCCAGTACTTC. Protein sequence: CASSLRLAGAETQYF. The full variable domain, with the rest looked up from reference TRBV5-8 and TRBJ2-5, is EAGVTQSPTHLIKTRGQQATLRCSPISGHTSVYWYQQALGLGLQFLLWYDEGEERNRGNFPPRFSGRQFPNYSSELNVNALELEDSALYLCASSLRLAGAETQYFGPGTRLLVL.

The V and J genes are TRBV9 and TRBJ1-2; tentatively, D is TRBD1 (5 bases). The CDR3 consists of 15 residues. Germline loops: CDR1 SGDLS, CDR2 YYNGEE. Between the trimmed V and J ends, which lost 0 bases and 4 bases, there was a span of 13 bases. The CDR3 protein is CASSVEARAVYGYTF. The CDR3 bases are TGTGCCAGCAGCGTAGAGGCCAGGGCGGTCTATGGCTACACCTTC.

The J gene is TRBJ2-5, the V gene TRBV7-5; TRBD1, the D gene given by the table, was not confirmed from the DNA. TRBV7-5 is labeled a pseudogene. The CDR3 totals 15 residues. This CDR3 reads CARSFNRGLGETQYF. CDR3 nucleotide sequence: TGTGCCAGAAGCTTTAACAGGGGGCTTGGAGAGACCCAGTACTTC.

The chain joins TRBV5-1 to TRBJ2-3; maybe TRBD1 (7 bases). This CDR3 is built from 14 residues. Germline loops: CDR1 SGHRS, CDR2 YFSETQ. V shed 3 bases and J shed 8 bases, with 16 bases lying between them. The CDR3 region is CASSSGGSEGTQYF. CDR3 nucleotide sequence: TGCGCCAGCAGCTCAGGGGGGTCGGAAGGTACGCAGTATTTT.

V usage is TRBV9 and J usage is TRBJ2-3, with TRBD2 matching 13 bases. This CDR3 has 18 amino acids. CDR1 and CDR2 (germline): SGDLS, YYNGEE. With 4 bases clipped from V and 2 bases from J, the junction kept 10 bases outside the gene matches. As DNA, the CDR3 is TGTGCCAGCAGCCGAACTTTGACTAGCGGGGGGCTCACAGATACGCAGTATTTT. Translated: CASSRTLTSGGLTDTQYF.

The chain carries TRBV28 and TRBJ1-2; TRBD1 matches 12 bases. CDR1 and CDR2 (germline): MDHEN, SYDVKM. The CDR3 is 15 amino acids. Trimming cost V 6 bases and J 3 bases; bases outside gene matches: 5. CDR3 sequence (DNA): TGTGCCAGCAGCTCCCGGGACAGGGGGCACTATGGCTACACCTTC. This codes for CASSSRDRGHYGYTF.

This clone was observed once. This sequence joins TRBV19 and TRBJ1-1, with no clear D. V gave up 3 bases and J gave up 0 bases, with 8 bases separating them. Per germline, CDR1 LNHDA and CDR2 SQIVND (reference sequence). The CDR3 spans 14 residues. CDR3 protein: CASSMATMNTEAFF. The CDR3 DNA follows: TGTGCCAGTAGTATGGCCACTATGAACACTGAAGCTTTCTTT.

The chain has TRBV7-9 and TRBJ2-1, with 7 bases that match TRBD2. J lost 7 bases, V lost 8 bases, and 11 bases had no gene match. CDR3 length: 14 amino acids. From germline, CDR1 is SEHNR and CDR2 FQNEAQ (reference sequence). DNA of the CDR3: TGTGCCAGCGACTCCCGCCAGGGAGGGAATGAGCAGTTCTTC. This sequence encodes CASDSRQGGNEQFF.

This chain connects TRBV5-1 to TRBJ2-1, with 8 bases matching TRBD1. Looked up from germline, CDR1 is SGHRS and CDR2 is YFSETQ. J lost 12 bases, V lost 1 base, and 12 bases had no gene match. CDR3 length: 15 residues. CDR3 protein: CASSLFGGRGQSQFF. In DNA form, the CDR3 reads TGCGCCAGCAGCTTGTTCGGGGGCAGGGGGCAATCGCAGTTCTTC.

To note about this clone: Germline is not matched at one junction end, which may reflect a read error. CDR3 sequence (DNA): TGTGCCAGCACCCAGGACAGGGAGAACCCTGAAGCTTTCTTT. As protein: CASTQDRENPEAFF. The rearrangement joins TRBV3-1 (or the pseudogene TRBV3-2) to TRBJ1-1; TRBD1 matches 8 bases. The CDR3 runs 14 residues. From germline, CDR1 is LGHDT and CDR2 YNNKEL (reference sequence).

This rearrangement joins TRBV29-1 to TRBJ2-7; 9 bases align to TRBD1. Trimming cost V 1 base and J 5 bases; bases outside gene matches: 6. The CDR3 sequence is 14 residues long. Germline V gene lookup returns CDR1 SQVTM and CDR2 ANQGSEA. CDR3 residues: CSVEVTGGSDEQYF. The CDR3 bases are TGCAGCGTTGAAGTGACAGGGGGTTCCGACGAGCAGTACTTC.

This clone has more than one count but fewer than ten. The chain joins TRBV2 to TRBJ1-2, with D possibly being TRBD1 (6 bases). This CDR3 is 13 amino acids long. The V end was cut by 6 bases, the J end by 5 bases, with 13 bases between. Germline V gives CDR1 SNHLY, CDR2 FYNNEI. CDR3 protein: CASSAGTHYGYTF. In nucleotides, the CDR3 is TGTGCCAGCAGCGCCGGGACACATTATGGCTACACCTTC.

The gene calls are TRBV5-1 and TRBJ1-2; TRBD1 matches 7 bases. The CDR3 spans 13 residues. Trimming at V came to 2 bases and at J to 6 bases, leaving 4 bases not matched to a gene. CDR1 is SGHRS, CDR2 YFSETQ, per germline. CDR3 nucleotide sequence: TGCGCCAGCAGCTTAGACAGGGCTAATGGCTACACCTTC. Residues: CASSLDRANGYTF.

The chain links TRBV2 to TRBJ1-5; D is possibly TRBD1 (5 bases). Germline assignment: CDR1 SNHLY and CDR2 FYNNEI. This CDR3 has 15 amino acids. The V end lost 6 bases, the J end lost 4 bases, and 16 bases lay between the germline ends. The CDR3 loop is CASRWGGARNQPQHF. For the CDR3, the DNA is TGTGCCAGCAGATGGGGAGGGGCTAGGAATCAGCCCCAGCATTTT.

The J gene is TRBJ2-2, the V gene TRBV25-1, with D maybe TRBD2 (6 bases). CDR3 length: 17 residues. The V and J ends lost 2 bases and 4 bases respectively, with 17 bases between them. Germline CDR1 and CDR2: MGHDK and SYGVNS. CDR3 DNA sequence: TGTGCCAGCAGTGAAAGGGATCAGGGAGGTAGCACCGGGGAGCTGTTTTTT. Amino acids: CASSERDQGGSTGELFF.

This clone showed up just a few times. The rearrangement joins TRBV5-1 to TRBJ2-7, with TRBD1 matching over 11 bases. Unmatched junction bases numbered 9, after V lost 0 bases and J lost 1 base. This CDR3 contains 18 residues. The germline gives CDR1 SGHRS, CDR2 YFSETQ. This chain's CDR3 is CASSLGRSGTGGSYEQYF. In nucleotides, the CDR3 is TGCGCCAGCAGCTTGGGTCGGTCCGGGACAGGGGGTTCCTACGAGCAGTACTTC.

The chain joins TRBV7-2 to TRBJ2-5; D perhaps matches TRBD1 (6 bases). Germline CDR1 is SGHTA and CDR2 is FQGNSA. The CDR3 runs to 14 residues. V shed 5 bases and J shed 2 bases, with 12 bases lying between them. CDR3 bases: TGTGCCAGCAGCACCACAGGGACGCAAGAGACCCAGTACTTC. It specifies CASSTTGTQETQYF.

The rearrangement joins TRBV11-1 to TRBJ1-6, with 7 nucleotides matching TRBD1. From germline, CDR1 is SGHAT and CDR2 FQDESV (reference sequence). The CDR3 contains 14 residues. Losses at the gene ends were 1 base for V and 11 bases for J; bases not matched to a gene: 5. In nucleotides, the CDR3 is TGTGCCAGCAGCTTAGACAGGGGAATTGCACCCCTCCACTTT. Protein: CASSLDRGIAPLHF.

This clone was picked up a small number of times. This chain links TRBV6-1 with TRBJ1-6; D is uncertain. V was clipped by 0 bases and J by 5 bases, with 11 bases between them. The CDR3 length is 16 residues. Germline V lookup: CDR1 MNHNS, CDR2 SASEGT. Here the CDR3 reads CASSEAAGLHNSPLHF. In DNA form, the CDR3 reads TGTGCCAGCAGTGAAGCGGCCGGACTGCATAATTCACCCCTCCACTTT.

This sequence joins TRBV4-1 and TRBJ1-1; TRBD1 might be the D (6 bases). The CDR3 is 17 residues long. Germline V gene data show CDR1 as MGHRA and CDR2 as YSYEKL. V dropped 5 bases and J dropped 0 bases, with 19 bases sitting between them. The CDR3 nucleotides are TGCGCCAGCAGCGACGACAGGCCGCTAAAATTGAACACTGAAGCTTTCTTT. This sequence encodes CASSDDRPLKLNTEAFF.